What follows is one TCR beta chain and its context. Its antigen remains unidentified. Per-nucleotide qualities are absent, and no much larger clonotype sits a single base away. The sample is drawn from a study of shared clonotypes between healthy human individuals (dated by TCRdb to 2020 to 2022). The study in broad terms: The cohort comprised a couple of women and a few men aged 18 to 49 years. Per donor, three plates each were used for CD4 naive and CD4 memory, two for CD8 naive, and one for CD8 memory. Per donor, leukapheresis produced somewhere between about 0.8 and 9 billion PBMCs. To estimate repertoire size and how much clonotype sharing occurs between individuals, the study deeply sequenced the blood TCR repertoires of several healthy adults. Libraries were prepared and TCR repertoires were sequenced by different laboratories using diverse techniques, in order to increase sequencing depth and limit assay-specific biases. General conclusions and limits of the study: When four donors were compared, the shared fraction of clonotypes was about 5% for naive CD4, roughly 3.3% for naive CD8, more than 2% for memory CD4, and about 0.36% for memory CD8. Clonotypes shared by all four sorted-subset donors showed higher generation probabilities than non-shared clonotypes. Estimated clonotype richness was generally larger for naive than for memory subsets. Rarefaction of sorted-subset datasets indicated incomplete sequencing despite the large sequencing depth. The genetic and exposure-history diversity represented was limited by the small number of donors. Based on pairwise subsampling, the degree of clonotype sharing among donors was expected to be affected by sequencing depth. Sampling was restricted to blood, and TCR repertoires in tissues likely differ from the TCR repertoires found in blood.

Using the deep immunoSEQ assay, multiplex PCR amplified TCR CDR3 regions from genomic DNA. For each cell subset, the extracted genomic DNA was distributed evenly across all wells of several immunoSEQ 96-well plates, and each plate served as one replicate. For sorted subsets, around 200 ng genomic DNA, equal to about 30,000 T cell genomes, was loaded into each replicate PCR. Purified libraries were measured with a Qubit 3.0 fluorometer, size-checked on a Bioanalyzer 2100, and measured again with the KAPA Library Quantification kit. A separate single-read 150-cycle Illumina NextSeq 550 flow cell was used to sequence each immunoSEQ 96-well plate. On the authors' methods: Because the immunoSEQ output included only junctional sequences and no quality scores, the filtering could not be the same as the filtering used for full-length reads. Sequences were annotated with PyIR, a Python wrapper for IgBLAST v1.9, and V/J genes and CDR3 were assigned using IMGT germline references. Reads with weak V/J assignments (E-value above 1e-6), missing CDR3, stop codons, out-of-frame junctions, or ambiguous translated residues were removed. V3J clonotypes were defined as sequences sharing an identical inferred V gene, J gene, and CDR3 amino acid sequence. The percentage overlap between two repertoires was calculated by dividing the number of shared unique clonotypes by the size of the smaller repertoire. Richness of each repertoire was evaluated using RTK rarefaction, the Chao1 estimator, and Recon v2.1 estimates of unobserved clonotypes. For all TCRbeta clonotypes obtained by the gDNA method from four donors, generation probabilities were computed with OLGA. TCRdb carries this immuneACCESS record with in-frame sequences only. Its versions omit some clonotypes, under half of them owing to an unresolved V gene in the studies checked, with the rest unexplained. D and trimming come from the DNA, and the V and J calls and clone size come from that table. In this sample the table shows fewer than 1 million clones, about 96% of which occur a single time. The ten largest clonotypes hold about 0.22% of the sample.

CD8 naive samples were obtained by positive selection for CCR7 among CD45RO-negative cells, yielding a CD45RA+CCR7+ population from which TemRA cells were excluded. Healthy HIV-negative adults with no recently reported acute infections or vaccinations were included as donors. All donors were Caucasian adults living in Nashville, Tennessee, USA. Blood was collected by leukapheresis, and PBMCs were isolated by Ficoll-Histopaque density gradient centrifugation and then cryopreserved in liquid nitrogen vapor phase. Analytical flow cytometry was used to check the purity and quantity of each magnetically sorted T cell population. Each sorted fraction had its genomic DNA isolated and then quantified by UV absorbance on a Nanodrop 2000c. A distance of 10 bases separates the germline ends of V and J, which lose 1 base and 0 bases respectively. The germline V gene (reference sequence) gives CDR1 as LNHNV and CDR2 as YYDKDF. Spanning cysteine to phenylalanine, the CDR3 consists of 16 amino acids. The CDR3 DNA has 48 bases and is translated from base 1.

The chain is made from TRBV15 and TRBJ1-3; the D gene lacks a confident call. Sequences were obtained from naive CD8+ T cells sorted from blood. Reading the label with the study, this specimen's cell subset or site is: CD45RA+CCR7+. This sequence was found in a man between 25 and 39 years old in good health. This receptor has the CDR3 CATSRASENSGNTIYF. In nucleotide form, the sequence is TGTGCCACCAGCAGAGCGTCAGAAAACTCTGGAAACACCATATATTTT.